The 11 T cell receptor beta chains presented below share a single source sample, sequenced in a study of T cell responses to AZD1222 COVID-19 vaccine. Assay used: immunoSEQ multiplex PCR; TCRdb lists only in-frame clones, some missing. The sample shows about 35,000 clones, about 86% of them seen only once. Material: peripheral blood, obtained on day 0 of AZD1222 vaccination. The source is an adult in good health.

This chain joins TRBV7-2 and TRBJ1-5; D not resolved. The CDR3 spans 15 residues. The V end lost 0 bases, the J end lost 4 bases, and 10 bases lay between the germline ends. Germline CDR1 SGHTA, CDR2 FQGNSA. CDR3 amino acids: CASSLAVALNQPQHF. The CDR3 DNA sequence: TGTGCCAGCAGCTTAGCTGTGGCGTTGAATCAGCCCCAGCATTTT.

This chain joins TRBV27 and TRBJ1-5; possibly TRBD1 for D (5 bases). CDR1 is MNHEY and CDR2 is SMNVEV in the germline V gene (reference sequence). The V end lost 6 bases, the J end lost 7 bases, and 22 bases lay between the germline ends. The CDR3 contains 16 residues. This CDR3 reads CASRPLGPGVGQPQHF. CDR3 sequence (DNA): TGTGCCAGCAGGCCCCTGGGGCCGGGGGTAGGGCAGCCCCAGCATTTT.

The chain uses TRBV2 and TRBJ2-3, with D tentatively TRBD1 (6 bases). Trimming took 5 bases from V and 0 from J, leaving 9 bases between them. CDR1 and CDR2 (germline): SNHLY, FYNNEI. There are 14 residues in the CDR3. The CDR3 DNA follows: TGTGCCAGCAGTCAACAGGGAAGCACAGATACGCAGTATTTT. This translates into CASSQQGSTDTQYF.

This chain links TRBV6-6 with TRBJ2-1; TRBD2 is a possible D gene (6 bases). Trimming left V 5 bases short and J 0 bases short, with 11 bases between. From germline, CDR1 is MNHNY and CDR2 SVGAGI (reference sequence). The CDR3 length is 15 residues. The CDR3 nucleotides read TGTGCCAGCAGTGGGGGGACGTCCTCCTACAATGAGCAGTTCTTC. Amino acids: CASSGGTSSYNEQFF.

The genes are TRBV5-8 and TRBJ1-1, with 8 bases lining up with TRBD1. Per the germline V gene, CDR1 is SGHTS and CDR2 is YDEGEE. This CDR3 comprises 16 residues. Losses at the gene ends were 1 base for V and 2 bases for J; bases not matched to a gene: 7. The CDR3: CASSLFTRGQNTEAFF. The CDR3 DNA reads as TGTGCCAGCAGCTTGTTCACCAGGGGGCAAAACACTGAAGCTTTCTTT. The whole variable domain, remainder taken from reference TRBV5-8 and TRBJ1-1, is EAGVTQSPTHLIKTRGQQATLRCSPISGHTSVYWYQQALGLGLQFLLWYDEGEERNRGNFPPRFSGRQFPNYSSELNVNALELEDSALYLCASSLFTRGQNTEAFFGQGTRLTVV.

The chain has TRBV9 and TRBJ2-1; 9 bases agree with TRBD1. The germline V gene encodes CDR1 SGDLS and CDR2 YYNGEE. The V gene end was trimmed by 4 bases and the J gene end by 7 bases; junction bases not matched to a gene: 9. The CDR3 has 15 amino acids. In nucleotides, the CDR3 is TGTGCCAGCAGCCGCGGGACAGGGCCCCTGAATGAGCAGTTCTTC. It codes for CASSRGTGPLNEQFF.

This chain uses TRBV28 with TRBJ2-1, with 15 nucleotides matching TRBD2. The trim removed 4 bases at V and 7 bases at J, leaving 5 bases unmatched. The CDR3 consists of 16 residues. Germline V gives CDR1 MDHEN, CDR2 SYDVKM. Written as DNA, the CDR3 is TGTGCCAGCAGTTCATGGACTAGCGGGAGGGAGAATGAGCAGTTCTTC. Encoded protein: CASSSWTSGRENEQFF.

The chain has TRBV30 and TRBJ1-2, with 7 bases that match TRBD1. The V gene's germline CDR1 is GTSNPN and CDR2 SVGIG (reference sequence). The CDR3 runs 15 residues. V shed 0 bases and J 2 bases; nucleotides not matched to a gene: 6. The CDR3 spells CAWSVPGQANYGYTF. CDR3 in DNA: TGTGCCTGGAGTGTTCCCGGACAGGCCAACTATGGCTACACCTTC.

The V call is TRBV5-6, the J call TRBJ2-2; 7 nucleotides match TRBD1. Germline CDR1 is SGHDT and CDR2 is YYEEEE. This CDR3 region has 14 residues. Trimming at V came to 1 base and at J to 5 bases, leaving 2 bases not matched to a gene. CDR3 sequence: CASSLLQGTGELFF. In DNA form, the CDR3 reads TGTGCCAGCAGCTTGTTACAGGGGACCGGGGAGCTGTTTTTT.

V usage is TRBV7-2 and J usage is TRBJ1-3, with D perhaps matching TRBD1 (5 bases). V was pared by 6 bases and J by 2 bases, with 11 bases between. Looked up from germline, CDR1 is SGHTA and CDR2 is FQGNSA. The CDR3 is 14 residues long. The CDR3 here is CASRPGGAGNTIYF. The CDR3 DNA sequence: TGTGCCAGCAGGCCAGGAGGGGCTGGAAACACCATATATTTT. The full variable domain, rest sourced from reference TRBV7-2 and TRBJ1-3, is GAGVSQSPSNKVTEKGKDVELRCDPISGHTALYWYRQSLGQGLEFLIYFQGNSAPDKSGLPSDRFSAERTGGSVSTLTIQRTQQEDSAVYLCASRPGGAGNTIYFGEGSWLTVV.

In DNA form, the CDR3 reads TGTGCCAGCAGCATAACAAGAGGCAACTATGGCTACACCTTC. Residues: CASSITRGNYGYTF. V gene TRBV7-8 combines with J gene TRBJ1-2, with D hard to call. The germline gives CDR1 SGHVS, CDR2 FQNEAQ. V was pared by 5 bases and J by 2 bases, with 12 bases between. The CDR3 runs to 14 residues.